The rows below give T cell receptor beta chains drawn from one sample of a study of identical twins. A single record per CDR3 protein comes from TCRdb applying MiXCR to the 5' RACE reads. Of about 730,000 distinct CDR3 sequences in the sample, 21% were seen once. These sequences were also reported in another study, on T cells expressing NK-cell markers.

Sequenced sample: PBMCs. The receptors originated from a woman aged 18-29 years in good health. CDR3s include the opening cysteine and the closing phenylalanine or tryptophan. A D gene is named only where the DNA matches it firmly. Part of the rows lack a size; the others show once, few, many or a class for expanded clones.

clone size	V gene	D gene	J gene	CDR3 protein	CDR3 DNA
NA	TRBV14	NA	TRBJ1-3	CASRRQAGNTIYF	TGTGCCAGCAGACGACAGGCTGGAAACACCATATATTTT
many	TRBV7-2	NA	TRBJ2-4	CASSQRAGNIQYF	TGTGCCAGCAGCCAGCGGGCTGGTAACATTCAGTACTTC
few	TRBV7-9	TRBD1	TRBJ2-1	CASSSGTGSGFF	TGTGCCAGCAGCTCGGGGACAGGTTCGGGGTTCTTC
NA	TRBV9	NA	TRBJ2-7	CASSVGSFGGYEQYF	TGTGCCAGCAGCGTAGGTTCTTTTGGGGGGTACGAGCAGTACTTC
many	TRBV20-1	TRBD1	TRBJ1-2	CSAPGTGHANYGYTF	TGCAGTGCGCCCGGGACAGGGCACGCTAACTATGGCTACACCTTC
many	TRBV6-5	TRBD2	TRBJ2-1	CASSTMSLAGGPINEQFF	TGTGCCAGCAGTACTATGTCCTTAGCGGGAGGGCCAATCAATGAGCAGTTCTTC
NA	TRBV20-1	NA	TRBJ2-3	CSARVSGPDTQYF	TGCAGTGCTAGAGTCTCGGGCCCAGATACGCAGTATTTT
NA	TRBV6-1	NA	TRBJ1-3	CASARTDSGNTIYF	TGTGCCAGCGCGAGGACAGACTCTGGAAACACCATATATTTT
few	TRBV5-1	TRBD1	TRBJ2-1	CASSWGQGDEKQFF	TGCGCCAGCAGCTGGGGACAGGGGGACGAGAAGCAGTTCTTC
few	TRBV10-3	TRBD2	TRBJ2-3	CAISDFEGGSDTQYF	TGTGCCATCAGTGACTTTGAGGGAGGGTCAGATACGCAGTATTTT
NA	TRBV7-8	TRBD1	TRBJ2-5	CASSVRQGAWETQYF	TGTGCCAGCAGCGTGAGACAGGGGGCCTGGGAGACCCAGTACTTC
few	TRBV7-9	TRBD1	TRBJ2-5	CASSSPGQKETQYF	TGTGCCAGCAGCTCCCCGGGACAGAAGGAGACCCAGTACTTC
NA	TRBV7-9	TRBD1	TRBJ2-6	CASSFRQGFGANVLTF	TGTGCCAGCAGCTTCAGACAGGGTTTTGGGGCCAACGTCCTGACTTTC
few	TRBV6-6	NA	TRBJ1-1	CASSYRDEAFF	TGTGCCAGCAGTTACCGGGATGAAGCTTTCTTT
many	TRBV10-3	TRBD2	TRBJ2-1	CAIKQGLAGANEQFF	TGTGCCATCAAGCAGGGACTAGCGGGAGCAAATGAGCAGTTCTTC
few	TRBV5-5	TRBD1	TRBJ1-4	CASSLTGDEKLFF	TGTGCCAGCAGCTTGACAGGGGACGAAAAACTGTTTTTT
NA	TRBV9	NA	TRBJ2-7	CASSSQPGQAVGEQYF	TGTGCCAGCAGCTCACAACCGGGACAAGCTGTGGGCGAGCAGTACTTC
few	TRBV20-1	NA	TRBJ2-2	CSAIVGRNTGELFF	TGCAGTGCTATAGTGGGGCGGAACACCGGGGAGCTGTTTTTT
NA	TRBV19	NA	TRBJ2-1	CASSIRIAARGNEQFF	TGTGCCAGTAGTATCCGCATAGCCGCGCGGGGCAATGAGCAGTTCTTC
NA	TRBV20-1	NA	TRBJ1-4	CSARMTDLKLFF	TGCAGTGCCCGGATGACAGATCTAAAACTGTTTTTT
NA	TRBV13	NA	TRBJ1-2	CASSPIKIKQGANYGYTF	TGTGCCAGCAGCCCCATAAAGATTAAACAGGGAGCTAACTATGGCTACACCTTC
NA	TRBV27	TRBD2	TRBJ2-2	CASSPLREAGGPIEAGELFF	TGTGCCAGCAGTCCCCTACGGGAGGCGGGAGGGCCTATCGAAGCCGGGGAGCTGTTTTTT
many	TRBV11-2	TRBD1	TRBJ1-1	CASSVWTGSDTEAFF	TGTGCCAGCAGCGTCTGGACAGGGTCGGACACTGAAGCTTTCTTT
NA	TRBV5-5	NA	TRBJ2-1	CASSNAAYNEQFF	TGTGCCAGCAGCAATGCTGCTTACAATGAGCAGTTCTTC
NA	TRBV5-1	NA	TRBJ2-6	CASSLEGMTGANVLTF	TGCGCCAGCAGCTTGGAGGGGATGACAGGGGCCAACGTCCTGACTTTC
few	TRBV12-3/TRBV12-4	NA	TRBJ1-6	CASREYGDSPLHF	TGTGCCAGCAGAGAATATGGGGATTCACCCCTCCACTTT
NA	TRBV10-2	NA	TRBJ2-5	CASMGGETQYF	TGCGCCTCGATGGGCGGAGAGACCCAGTACTTC
NA	TRBV12-3/TRBV12-4	NA	TRBJ1-1	CASSPGGPRNTEAFF	TGTGCCAGCAGTCCCGGGGGGCCCCGGAACACTGAAGCTTTCTTT
few	TRBV29-1	NA	TRBJ2-7	CSVGRTQYEQYF	TGCAGCGTTGGTCGGACCCAATACGAGCAGTACTTC
few	TRBV29-1	TRBD1	TRBJ1-2	CSVDTGGRGYTF	TGCAGCGTTGACACAGGGGGCCGTGGCTACACCTTC
NA	TRBV3-1	TRBD2	TRBJ2-3	CASSPYRLAGRTDTQYF	TGTGCCAGCAGCCCCTACCGACTAGCGGGGCGCACAGATACGCAGTATTTT
few	TRBV5-1	TRBD2	TRBJ2-1	CASSFGLAGKGSYNEQFF	TGCGCCAGCAGCTTTGGACTAGCGGGGAAAGGGTCCTACAATGAGCAGTTCTTC
few	TRBV20-1	TRBD2	TRBJ2-3	CSAREGSGGTDTQYF	TGCAGTGCTAGAGAGGGTAGCGGGGGCACAGATACGCAGTATTTT
NA	TRBV27	NA	TRBJ2-7	CVTNPGRNYEQYF	TGTGTTACGAATCCGGGACGGAACTACGAGCAGTACTTC
few	TRBV7-9	NA	TRBJ1-6	CASSLRVADNSPLHF	TGTGCCAGCAGCTTACGTGTGGCAGATAATTCACCCCTCCACTTT
NA	TRBV6-5	NA	TRBJ2-7	CASSSFINEQYF	TGTGCCAGCAGTTCGTTTATTAACGAGCAGTACTTC
NA	TRBV7-2	NA	TRBJ1-3	CASSLAIADTIYF	TGTGCCAGCAGCTTGGCGATCGCAGACACCATATATTTT
NA	TRBV5-4	NA	TRBJ2-7	CASSLEGGPSTKQYF	TGTGCCAGCAGCTTGGAGGGGGGGCCCTCTACGAAGCAGTACTTC
NA	TRBV7-3	NA	TRBJ1-5	CASSLQSNQPQHF	TGTGCCAGCAGCTTACAAAGCAATCAGCCCCAGCATTTT
few	TRBV10-1	TRBD2	TRBJ2-1	CASSAGVTSGEDEQFF	TGCGCCAGCAGTGCGGGAGTAACTAGCGGGGAAGATGAGCAGTTCTTC
NA	TRBV24-1	TRBD1	TRBJ2-2	CATSHRDSNTGELFF	TGTGCCACCAGTCACCGGGACAGTAACACCGGGGAGCTGTTTTTT
few	TRBV5-1	TRBD2	TRBJ2-1	CASGLLAGDNEQFF	TGCGCCAGCGGCTTACTAGCGGGAGACAATGAGCAGTTCTTC
many	TRBV20-1	NA	TRBJ2-7	CSARGSGDYEQYF	TGCAGTGCTAGAGGAAGTGGGGACTACGAGCAGTACTTC
NA	TRBV5-1	NA	TRBJ1-6	CASSLAPDSPLHF	TGCGCCAGCAGCTTGGCCCCGGATTCACCCCTCCACTTT
few	TRBV29-1	NA	TRBJ1-2	CSVLTPQGNGYGYTF	TGCAGCGTTTTAACCCCACAGGGTAATGGCTATGGCTACACCTTC
few	TRBV6-1	TRBD2	TRBJ2-3	CASSPGGGRGDTQYF	TGTGCCAGCAGTCCGGGAGGCGGGAGGGGAGATACGCAGTATTTT
few	TRBV20-1	TRBD1	TRBJ2-2	CSAWTGAGTGELFF	TGCAGTGCTTGGACAGGGGCGGGCACCGGGGAGCTGTTTTTT
many	TRBV11-2	TRBD2	TRBJ2-5	CASSPYGLAGRGAETQYF	TGTGCCAGCAGCCCCTACGGGCTAGCGGGGCGAGGGGCAGAGACCCAGTACTTC
few	TRBV12-3/TRBV12-4	NA	TRBJ2-7	CASSRQVYEQYF	TGTGCCAGCAGTCGACAGGTCTACGAGCAGTACTTC
few	TRBV12-3/TRBV12-4	NA	TRBJ1-4	CASSFLGPEKLFF	TGTGCCAGCAGTTTCCTCGGGCCAGAAAAACTGTTTTTT
NA	TRBV10-3	TRBD1	TRBJ2-7	CAIRVDRDRGGEQYF	TGTGCCATCAGAGTGGATAGGGACAGGGGCGGCGAGCAGTACTTC
NA	TRBV7-9	TRBD1	TRBJ2-2	CAGRQGATGELFF	TGTGCCGGACGACAGGGGGCGACCGGGGAGCTGTTTTTT
NA	TRBV20-1	NA	TRBJ2-7	CSASLGVEYF	TGCAGTGCTAGCCTGGGAGTTGAGTACTTC
few	TRBV3-1	TRBD2	TRBJ2-1	CASSPGTSRFF	TGTGCCAGCAGCCCCGGGACTAGTCGGTTCTTC
NA	TRBV5-1	NA	TRBJ2-3	CASSLVPQNSGRTDTQYF	TGCGCCAGCAGCTTGGTTCCTCAAAACTCCGGCCGCACAGATACGCAGTATTTT
few	TRBV20-1	TRBD1	TRBJ1-2	CSARDRGRVNYGYTF	TGCAGTGCTAGGGACAGGGGTAGGGTTAACTATGGCTACACCTTC
NA	TRBV3-1	TRBD1	TRBJ1-2	CASSPHLDRGYDGYTF	TGTGCCAGCAGCCCTCACCTGGACAGGGGATATGATGGCTACACCTTC
many	TRBV5-1	NA	TRBJ2-7	CASSGQAGGEQYF	TGCGCCAGCAGCGGTCAAGCTGGGGGAGAGCAGTACTTC
few	TRBV9	NA	TRBJ1-2	CASSVGDTTSYGYTF	TGTGCCAGCAGCGTAGGGGACACCACTAGCTATGGCTACACCTTC
few	TRBV12-3/TRBV12-4	NA	TRBJ2-2	CATHARGELFF	TGTGCCACCCATGCCCGAGGGGAGCTGTTTTTT